This is a list of T cell receptor beta chains from one sample in a study of shared clonotypes between healthy human individuals. This table comes from immunoSEQ multiplex PCR, and its TCRdb copy is limited to in-frame clones, with some not included. This sample carries more than 200,000 clones, 60% to 80% of them seen once, and the ten largest clones take more than 9.5%. Sequencing input: memory CD4+ T cells sorted from blood. The source is a man aged 25-45 years in good health. Both conserved end residues are part of each CDR3. D genes are given only for firm matches. The size of a clone is reported for some rows only, either as once, few or many, or as a class for expanded clones.

>-|TRBV4-3|-|TRBJ1-4|15
CASSQGGAMGEKLFF
TGCGCCAGCAGCCAAGGCGGAGCTATGGGTGAAAAACTGTTTTTT
>-|TRBV9|-|TRBJ2-7|13
CASSVGEWAEQYF
TGTGCCAGCAGCGTAGGTGAATGGGCCGAGCAGTACTTC
>-|TRBV7-9|-|TRBJ1-2|13
CASSLGGRYGYTF
TGTGCCAGCAGCTTAGGGGGGCGCTATGGCTACACCTTC
>TRBD2|TRBV7-9|many|TRBJ2-1|16
CASKKGGRESYNEQFF
TGTGCCAGCAAGAAAGGCGGGCGGGAGTCCTACAATGAGCAGTTCTTC
>-|TRBV7-9|-|TRBJ2-3|17
CASSFYTGLLARDTQYF
TGTGCCAGCAGCTTTTACACGGGACTCCTGGCGAGGGATACGCAGTATTTT
>-|TRBV7-2|-|TRBJ2-7|14
CASSPGPSSYEQYF
TGTGCCAGCAGCCCCGGGCCGAGCTCCTACGAGCAGTACTTC
>TRBD1|TRBV11-2|few|TRBJ2-7|14
CASSFDRGGYEQYF
TGTGCCAGCAGCTTCGACAGGGGAGGCTACGAGCAGTACTTC
>-|TRBV6-5|-|TRBJ2-1|16
CASSYSLARSYNEQFF
TGTGCCAGCAGTTACTCGCTAGCGCGCTCCTACAATGAGCAGTTCTTC
>-|TRBV21-1|-|TRBJ1-2|14
CASSRQGTNYGYTF
TGTGCCAGCAGCAGACAGGGAACTAACTATGGCTACACCTTC
>-|TRBV9|-|TRBJ2-5|13
CASSGTDQETQYF
TGTGCCAGCAGCGGGACGGACCAAGAGACCCAGTACTTC
>TRBD1|TRBV5-1|once|TRBJ1-4|13
CASSLGTDEKLFF
TGCGCCAGCAGCCTGGGGACAGATGAAAAACTGTTTTTT
>TRBD2|TRBV29-1|-|TRBJ2-5|14
CSVEGGRGQETQYF
TGCAGCGTTGAAGGCGGGAGGGGCCAAGAGACCCAGTACTTC
>TRBD2|TRBV28|-|TRBJ2-1|15
CASSRGGTIYNEQFF
TGTGCCAGCTCGCGGGGGGGGACAATATACAATGAGCAGTTCTTC
>TRBD1|TRBV7-2|-|TRBJ1-4|14
CASSLRQGREKLFF
TGTGCCAGCAGCTTAAGACAGGGGCGTGAAAAACTGTTTTTT
>TRBD1|TRBV5-1|-|TRBJ2-1|14
CASSRDREGNEQFF
TGCGCCAGCAGCAGGGACAGAGAGGGCAATGAGCAGTTCTTC